One sample yielded the 28 T cell receptor beta chains listed below, sequenced in a study of blood T cells in healthy people across ages (dated by TCRdb to the mid-2010s). Library preparation was by 5' RACE. Reads for this sample came from an Illumina HiSeq 2500. The second PCR ran for about 6 to 12 cycles and used a J-beta primer mix along with a sample-barcoded 5' primer. Clones were called with MiXCR by TCRdb after fastp trimmed the public reads at Q25, and only in-frame beta chains were retained. Every entry covers one CDR3 protein and lists the most common genes and DNA from its rows. The sample data list hundreds of thousands of distinct CDR3 sequences, and around 48% of these were observed just once. Jointly, the top ten make up under 35% of the sample. Sequencing was carried out using blood. The receptors were gathered from a woman aged 55-69 years in good health.

The rearrangement joins TRBV6-2 or TRBV6-3 to TRBJ2-1; tentatively, D is TRBD2 (6 bases). This CDR3 spans 12 amino acids. The germline V gene encodes CDR1 MNHEY and CDR2 SVGEGT. Trimming left V 5 bases short and J 15 bases short, with 17 bases between. CDR3 loop: CASSRPGVFPFF. The CDR3 DNA follows: TGTGCCAGCAGTCGCCCGGGAGTTTTCCCGTTCTTC.

This clonotype was detected a few times. The chain uses TRBV7-3 and TRBJ2-4; 10 bases map to TRBD2. TRBJ2-5 matches the DNA end more closely, so the J call is doubtful. The CDR3 runs 15 residues. The germline V gene has CDR1 SGHTA and CDR2 FQGTGA. CDR3: CASSPRLAGKETQYF. For the CDR3, the DNA is TGTGCCAGCAGCCCCCGACTAGCGGGTAAAGAGACCCAGTACTTC.

The CDR3 sequence: CASSLGREFRGYTF. CDR3 DNA sequence: TGTGCCAGCAGCTTAGGGCGGGAATTTCGTGGCTACACCTTC. The chain combines TRBV7-2 with TRBJ1-2; no clear D. Germline CDR1 SGHTA, CDR2 FQGNSA. CDR3 length: 14 residues. V was trimmed by 1 base and J by 7 bases, leaving 13 bases between them.

This clonotype was counted a single time. This rearrangement joins TRBV28 to TRBJ2-4, with 7 positions matching TRBD2. J lost 13 bases, V lost 7 bases, and 10 bases had no gene match. Germline CDR1 is MDHEN and CDR2 is SYDVKM. CDR3 length: 12 amino acids. DNA of the CDR3: TGTGCCAGCACGGAAGCGGGAAGAGAGCAGTACTTC. Translated: CASTEAGREQYF.

The chain employs TRBV6-5 and TRBJ2-1; D is perhaps TRBD1 (6 bases). V was clipped by 0 bases and J by 13 bases, with 13 bases between them. This CDR3 has 13 residues. Germline V gene data show CDR1 as MNHEY and CDR2 as SVGAGI. CDR3 nucleotides: TGTGCCAGCAGTTACTCAGTCGTTGGGGGCCAGTTCTTC. It specifies CASSYSVVGGQFF.

As concerns this clonotype: One end of the junction is discordant with germline, which a read error may explain. The chain carries TRBV6-1 and TRBJ2-7; 8 bases are a match to TRBD2. The J call may be wrong; the DNA end is better matched by TRBJ2-5. The CDR3 loop spans 14 amino acids. The germline gives CDR1 MNHNS, CDR2 SASEGT. In nucleotides, the CDR3 is TGTACCAGCCGGGCGGGAGGACGGGGAGAGACCCAGTACTTC. It encodes CTSRAGGRGETQYF.

The CDR3: CSVRGSSDSPLHF. The CDR3 nucleotides read TGCAGCGTTCGGGGGTCATCAGATTCACCCCTCCACTTT. The V and J genes are TRBV29-1 and TRBJ1-6; D is possibly TRBD1 (5 bases). V lost 5 bases, J lost 8 bases, and 13 bases lay in between. Per germline, CDR1 SQVTM and CDR2 ANQGSEA. CDR3 length: 13 amino acids. Complete variable domain (other parts from reference TRBV29-1 and TRBJ1-6): SAVISQKPSRDICQRGTSLTIQCQVDSQVTMMFWYRQQPGQSLTLIATANQGSEATYESGFVIDKFPISRPNLTFSTLTVSNMSPEDSSIYLCSVRGSSDSPLHFGNGTRLTVT.

The chain combines TRBV4-1 with TRBJ1-4; D is undetermined. Germline V gene lookup returns CDR1 MGHRA and CDR2 YSYEKL. The CDR3 covers 18 residues. Trimming cost V 1 base and J 3 bases, with 18 bases left between them. The CDR3 nucleotides are TGCGCCAGCAGCCAAGGTTTCAGGCTTGAACCAGCTAATGAAAAACTGTTTTTT. Translated: CASSQGFRLEPANEKLFF.

The chain couples TRBV6-2 or TRBV6-3 to TRBJ2-7, with TRBD1 matching 8 bases. CDR3 length: 12 residues. Germline V gene data show CDR1 as MNHEY and CDR2 as SVGEGT. CDR3 in amino acids: CVCRQGTYEQYF. CDR3 bases: TGTGTTTGCCGACAGGGGACCTACGAGCAGTACTTC.

The V call is TRBV7-2, the J call TRBJ2-5, with D possibly matching TRBD2 (7 bases). The CDR3 is 12 amino acids. Looked up from germline, CDR1 is SGHTA and CDR2 is FQGNSA. V lost 3 bases and J 13 bases, leaving 15 bases between the germline ends. Written as DNA, the CDR3 is TGTGCCAGCAGCTTTGATAGGGGGGGCTCGTACTTC. Encoded protein: CASSFDRGGSYF. The entire variable domain, with the rest obtained from reference TRBV7-2 and TRBJ2-5, is as follows: GAGVSQSPSNKVTEKGKDVELRCDPISGHTALYWYRQSLGQGLEFLIYFQGNSAPDKSGLPSDRFSAERTGGSVSTLTIQRTQQEDSAVYLCASSFDRGGSYFGPGTRLLVL.

The V and J genes are TRBV7-2 and TRBJ1-1; D is unclear. The CDR3 spans 13 residues. V gave up 1 base and J gave up 3 bases, with 6 bases separating them. Germline CDR1 and CDR2: SGHTA and FQGNSA. The DNA for the CDR3 is TGTGCCAGCAGCTTAGTTACGGACACTGAAGCTTTCTTT. It encodes CASSLVTDTEAFF.

A few counts support this clonotype. This chain joins TRBV27 and TRBJ2-7; D uncertain. Germline-derived CDR1 and CDR2 are MNHEY and SMNVEV (reference sequence). V lost 5 bases and J lost 7, with 15 bases in between. The CDR3 contains 13 residues. CDR3 residues: CASSPESFGEQYF. In DNA, the CDR3 is TGTGCCAGCAGTCCTGAGTCGTTCGGGGAGCAGTACTTC.

The rearrangement joins TRBV7-2 to TRBJ1-5; D perhaps matches TRBD1 (5 bases). CDR1 is SGHTA and CDR2 is FQGNSA in the germline V gene. Trimming removed 1 base from V and 3 bases from J, with 13 bases in between. The CDR3 spans 16 residues. CDR3: CASSLVGTQANQPQHF. The CDR3 region has the DNA TGTGCCAGCAGCTTAGTCGGCACACAGGCCAATCAGCCCCAGCATTTT.

The V call is TRBV25-1, the J call TRBJ1-1; D unclear. The length of the CDR3 is 18 residues. With 9 bases removed from V and 0 bases from J, the gap between germline ends came to 26 bases. Germline-derived CDR1 and CDR2 are MGHDK and SYGVNS. The CDR3 DNA reads as TGTGCCAGTAGTTCTTCCCTCAGTCTAACAGTCTTGAACACTGAAGCTTTCTTT. As protein: CASSSSLSLTVLNTEAFF.

V gene TRBV2 combines with J gene TRBJ1-2, with D tentatively TRBD1 (5 bases). The CDR3 is 15 residues long. With 7 bases removed from V and 5 bases from J, the gap between germline ends came to 20 bases. The germline V gene encodes CDR1 SNHLY and CDR2 FYNNEI. CDR3 coding DNA: TGTGCCAGCACCCAGGGCATCGGCGTCCAGTATGGCTACACCTTC. Protein product: CASTQGIGVQYGYTF.

Concerning this clonotype itself: One end of the junction varies from germline; a read error may be responsible. V gene TRBV13 combines with J gene TRBJ2-1, with D perhaps TRBD2 (6 bases). Germline CDR1 PRHDT, CDR2 FYEKMQ (reference sequence). This CDR3 spans 15 amino acids. The CDR3 region is CASSLDGTYYNEQFF. CDR3 nucleotide sequence: TGTGCCAGCAGTTTAGACGGGACTTATTACAATGAGCAGTTCTTC.

This chain uses TRBV7-8 with TRBJ2-7; TRBD2 might be the D (5 bases). The closer fit of TRBJ2-5 to the DNA end suggests the J call may be wrong. Germline V CDR1 and CDR2: SGHVS, FQNEAQ. This CDR3 has 12 amino acids. The CDR3 DNA reads TGTGCCAGCAGCCCCCGGCGGGCGACCCAGTACTTC. It translates to CASSPRRATQYF.

This chain uses TRBV4-1 with TRBJ1-2, with D hard to call. Trimming removed 0 bases from V and 4 bases from J, with 9 bases in between. The CDR3 covers 14 residues. CDR1 is MGHRA, CDR2 YSYEKL, per germline. The CDR3 loop reads CASSQDQVFYGYTF. CDR3 nucleotides: TGCGCCAGCAGCCAAGATCAGGTTTTCTATGGCTACACCTTC.

This chain links TRBV6-2 or TRBV6-3 with TRBJ2-1; D ambiguous. TRBJ2-7 matches the DNA end more closely, so the J call is doubtful. This CDR3 has 14 residues. The germline V gene encodes CDR1 MNHEY and CDR2 SVGEGT. The CDR3 loop is CASSYSAGYNEQYF. The CDR3 DNA sequence: TGTGCCAGCAGTTACTCGGCAGGATACAATGAGCAGTACTTC.

The sample holds a few counts of this clonotype. The chain employs TRBV15 and TRBJ2-3; 7 bases are a match to TRBD1. V dropped 5 bases and J dropped 4; count of bases not matched to a gene: 9. CDR3 length: 15 residues. CDR1 is LNHNV, CDR2 YYDKDF, per germline (reference sequence). Written as DNA, the CDR3 is TGTGCCACCAGCGGATTGGACAGGCACGCAGATACGCAGTATTTT. Its translation: CATSGLDRHADTQYF.

This rearrangement joins TRBV7-2 to TRBJ1-6, with TRBD1 matching over 7 bases. CDR3 length: 19 amino acids. Per the germline V gene, CDR1 is SGHTA and CDR2 is FQGNSA. The junction had 12 bases not matched to a gene; V was cut back by 4 bases and J by 0 bases. The CDR3 reads CASSYPTGRTNSYNSPLHF. The DNA of the CDR3 is TGTGCCAGCAGCTACCCGACAGGGCGGACAAACTCCTATAATTCACCCCTCCACTTT. Supplemented by reference TRBV7-2 and TRBJ1-6, the full variable domain reads GAGVSQSPSNKVTEKGKDVELRCDPISGHTALYWYRQSLGQGLEFLIYFQGNSAPDKSGLPSDRFSAERTGGSVSTLTIQRTQQEDSAVYLCASSYPTGRTNSYNSPLHFGNGTRLTVT.

The chain uses TRBV6-2 or TRBV6-3 and TRBJ2-3, with unresolved D. This CDR3 contains 15 residues. Germline CDR1 reads MNHEY; CDR2 reads SVGEGT. V was cut by 2 bases and J by 2 bases, with 11 bases left in between. The CDR3 sequence is CASSYNRANTDTQYF. CDR3 nucleotide sequence: TGTGCCAGCAGTTACAACAGAGCTAACACAGATACGCAGTATTTT.

The chain employs TRBV7-3 and TRBJ2-1; D could derive from TRBD1 or TRBD2 (5 bases each). The CDR3 loop spans 13 amino acids. Germline CDR1 is SGHTA and CDR2 is FQGTGA. V was trimmed by 4 bases and J by 6 bases, leaving 10 bases between them. Written as DNA, the CDR3 is TGTGCCAGCAGCTCGGGACCCCGCAATGAGCAGTTCTTC. This gives the protein CASSSGPRNEQFF.

This clonotype was counted a few times. The gene calls are TRBV7-2 and TRBJ2-7; D perhaps matches TRBD2 (7 bases). Germline-derived CDR1 and CDR2 are SGHTA and FQGNSA. Trimming took 4 bases from V and 7 from J, leaving 17 bases between them. The CDR3 covers 14 residues. The CDR3 is CASSSAYGGREQYF. The DNA of the CDR3 is TGTGCCAGCAGCTCCGCCTACGGGGGGCGTGAGCAGTACTTC. The full variable domain, rest sourced from reference TRBV7-2 and TRBJ2-7, is GAGVSQSPSNKVTEKGKDVELRCDPISGHTALYWYRQSLGQGLEFLIYFQGNSAPDKSGLPSDRFSAERTGGSVSTLTIQRTQQEDSAVYLCASSSAYGGREQYFGPGTRLTVT.

With regard to this clonotype: A read error is possible here, since a much larger clone lies one base away. This sequence joins TRBV7-2 and TRBJ1-1; D gene unclear. The germline CDR1 and CDR2 sequences are SGHTA and FQGNSA. Trimming took off 4 bases at V and 3 bases at J, with 3 bases between the two ends. The CDR3 length is 11 residues. This chain's CDR3 is CASSWDTEAFF. The DNA of the CDR3 is TGTGCCAGCAGCTGGGACACTGAAGCTTTCTTT.

This clonotype was counted between two and nine times. This chain connects TRBV20-1 to TRBJ2-5; 9 bases fit TRBD2. V lost 5 bases to trimming and J lost 9 bases; unmatched junction nucleotides: 19. The CDR3 totals 16 residues. In germline, CDR1 is DFQATT, CDR2 SNEGSKA (reference sequence). The CDR3 spells CSAHPLAGGPSSAQYF. The CDR3 DNA sequence: TGCAGTGCTCATCCCCTGGCGGGAGGGCCCTCCTCGGCCCAGTACTTC.

This chain's CDR3 is CASSSTGISTDTQYF. DNA for the CDR3: TGTGCCAGCAGCTCTACCGGGATTAGCACAGATACGCAGTATTTT. The rearrangement uses TRBV5-5 and TRBJ2-3, with D tentatively TRBD2 (5 bases). CDR3 length: 15 residues. Germline values: CDR1 SGHKS, CDR2 YYEKEE (reference sequence). V gave up 3 bases and J gave up 0 bases, with 11 bases separating them. The full variable domain, completed using reference TRBV5-5 and TRBJ2-3, is DAGVTQSPTHLIKTRGQQVTLRCSPISGHKSVSWYQQVLGQGPQFIFQYYEKEERGRGNFPDRFSARQFPNYSSELNVNALLLGDSALYLCASSSTGISTDTQYFGPGTRLTVL.

Regarding this clonotype: The junction does not match germline at one end; this may be a read error. The rearrangement joins TRBV5-1 to TRBJ2-1; 8 nucleotides agree with TRBD1. The CDR3 is made up of 16 amino acids. Germline V gives CDR1 SGHRS, CDR2 YFSETQ. The CDR3 region is CASSVTTDRAYSEQFF. CDR3 coding DNA: TGCGCCAGCAGCGTAACCACGGACAGGGCCTACAGTGAGCAGTTCTTC.